This TCR beta chain was obtained from a study of T-cell memory formation after mild COVID-19 (dated by TCRdb to the early 2020s). In the study overall: Most TCR sequence clusters were specific to one of the two donors. In a couple of donors, T-cell clones that expanded and contracted after mild COVID-19 were followed by sequencing TCRalpha and TCRbeta repertoires longitudinally. The cohort comprised two young, previously healthy adult volunteers, one female and one male.

Ficoll-Paque density gradient centrifugation was used to isolate PBMCs. Sequencer: Illumina NovaSeq 6000. TCRalpha and TCRbeta cDNA libraries were constructed by 5'RACE with constant-segment primers, with sample barcodes and unique molecular identifiers being introduced. Trizol reagent was used to extract RNA from every sample. Libraries were amplified in two PCR steps, with a second sample barcode and Illumina TruSeq adapters added in the second step. Sequencing of libraries was performed on an Illumina NovaSeq with 2 x 150 bp paired-end reads. Per the original workflow: Demultiplexing of reads and collapsing into UMI-guided consensus sequences were performed with migec v1.2.7. Using mixcr v2.1.11, UMI consensuses were aligned to TRA and TRB V and J templates and then assembled into clonotypes. A clonotype was counted as expanded or contracted only if both edgeR and NoisET called the change significant, with noise models trained on biological replicates. edgeR calls used a false discovery rate-adjusted p below 0.01 and a log2 fold-change threshold of 1. As an exploratory analysis of dynamics, max-normalized trajectories of the 1000 most abundant clonotypes were examined with PCA combined with hierarchical clustering. Separately sequenced CD4+ and CD8+ repertoires were used to assign a CD4 or CD8 phenotype to each responding clone. TCRdb cleaned the public reads at Q25 with fastp, built clones with MiXCR and kept in-frame beta chains. When rows share a CDR3 protein, they turn into one entry using the most common DNA and genes. TCRdb assigned the V and J calls; the authors' analysis was not used. The sample table holds 500,000 to 550,000 distinct CDR3 sequences, of which over 20% were seen once. Under 15% of the sample lies in the top ten.

In the case of this clonotype: The antigen this receptor binds is unknown. Base qualities are not at hand, and no much larger clone is one base apart.

Findings and caveats that apply to the study as a whole: The detection of some responding clones in pre-infection memory suggests that pre-existing cross-reactive memory T cells joined the SARS-CoV-2 response. Contracting CD4+ clones turned up mainly in the CM and EM memory subsets, whereas EMRA was where CD8+ clones were enriched. Clones that contracted from day 15 to 85 showed balanced CD4/CD8 phenotypes, whereas a second wave of clones that expanded from day 15 to 37 leaned towards CD4+. The second-wave clones that peaked on day 37 were not confirmed to be SARS-CoV-2 specific. The study covered only a couple of mild cases, and larger cohorts including severe cases with pre-infection samples were considered necessary.

Reading from cysteine to phenylalanine, the CDR3 counts 14 amino acids. The CDR3 DNA has 42 bases and is translated from base 1. The junction shows trimming of 6 bases on V and 6 bases on J, and the gene matches do not reach 10 bases of it. Based on the germline V gene, the CDR1 and CDR2 sequences are SGHTA and FQGNSA. The sample comprised PBMCs or a T cell subset sorted from them (not recorded which). The TCR was taken from an adult woman who had mild COVID-19 (a few samples of this study predate the infection). The sample titles of this study are shuffled in the database, so cell type and time point are left out; the donor was told from shared clones. The chain joins TRBV7-2 to TRBJ2-5; 7 middle bases align to TRBD2. The CDR3: CASSFPTSLKTQYF. The sequence in DNA is TGTGCCAGCAGTTTCCCGACTAGCTTAAAGACCCAGTACTTC.